These 16 T cell receptor beta chains were all obtained from the same sample, sequenced in a study of T cell responses to AZD1222 COVID-19 vaccine. Only in-frame clones appear in the TCRdb table, and some are missing; sequencing was by immunoSEQ multiplex PCR. In the table there are around 95,000 clones, roughly 90% of which are singletons. Sequencing was performed on peripheral blood, taken on day 0 of AZD1222 vaccination. Receptors were obtained from an adult in good health.

The V gene is TRBV6-4, the J gene TRBJ2-5; D ambiguous. Trimming removed 3 bases from V and 2 bases from J, with 4 bases in between. This CDR3 spans 12 amino acids. CDR1 and CDR2 from the germline V gene are MRHNA and SNTAGT. The CDR3 loop reads CASSELQETQYF. For the CDR3, the DNA is TGTGCCAGCAGTGAACTGCAAGAGACCCAGTACTTC.

The gene calls are TRBV7-3 and TRBJ2-2; 14 bases are a match to TRBD2. Germline values: CDR1 SGHTA, CDR2 FQGTGA. With V trimmed by 3 bases and J by 7 bases, 4 bases remained unmatched. The CDR3 is made up of 16 amino acids. The CDR3 DNA is TGTGCCAGCAGCTTGGGACTAGCGGGAGCGAACGGGGAGCTGTTTTTT. It codes for CASSLGLAGANGELFF.

The gene calls are TRBV2 and TRBJ2-3; D unclear. V was clipped by 0 bases and J by 0 bases, with 10 bases between them. The CDR3 length is 16 residues. Germline V gives CDR1 SNHLY, CDR2 FYNNEI. The DNA for the CDR3 is TGTGCCAGCAGTGAAGCGGGATTTTCTAGCACAGATACGCAGTATTTT. Its translation: CASSEAGFSSTDTQYF.

This sequence joins TRBV27 and TRBJ1-2; 9 nucleotides match TRBD1. This CDR3 contains 16 residues. Losses at the gene ends were 3 bases for V and 4 bases for J; bases not matched to a gene: 9. Germline V CDR1 and CDR2: MNHEY, SMNVEV (reference sequence). The CDR3 is CASSFGGTGLIYGYTF. The CDR3 bases are TGTGCCAGCAGTTTTGGCGGGACAGGGCTGATCTATGGCTACACCTTC.

CDR3 DNA: TGTGCCAGCAGCCATTTAACAGGGACCACCGGGGAGCTGTTTTTT. Protein: CASSHLTGTTGELFF. The chain links TRBV3-1 (or the pseudogene TRBV3-2) to TRBJ2-2, with D perhaps TRBD1 (6 bases). V lost 3 bases and J 4 bases, leaving 12 bases between the germline ends. This CDR3 is built from 15 residues. Germline CDR1 is LGHDT and CDR2 is YNNKEL (reference sequence).

This chain links TRBV3-1 (or the pseudogene TRBV3-2) with TRBJ1-3, with D unresolved. This CDR3 is built from 16 residues. CDR1 is LGHDT, CDR2 YNNKEL, per germline (reference sequence). The germline V and J ends were trimmed by 0 bases and 5 bases, with 14 bases remaining between them. CDR3 sequence: CASSQDLVRQRNTIYF. The CDR3 region has the DNA TGTGCCAGCAGCCAAGATCTGGTCAGGCAGCGAAACACCATATATTTT.

The chain joins TRBV6-4 to TRBJ2-2, with D unresolved. The germline CDR1 and CDR2 sequences are MRHNA and SNTAGT. The length of the CDR3 is 14 residues. V was trimmed by 3 bases and J by 9 bases, leaving 14 bases between them. The CDR3 reads CASSERTRARELFF. Here the CDR3 DNA reads TGTGCCAGCAGTGAACGAACAAGGGCTCGGGAGCTGTTTTTT.

CDR3 bases: TGCGCCAGCAGTGGAGCGGGAGTTTCAGAGACCCAGTACTTC. Amino acids: CASSGAGVSETQYF. This sequence joins TRBV5-1 and TRBJ2-5, with 8 bases identical to TRBD2. The V segment lost 5 bases and the J segment 4 bases; nucleotides outside the gene matches: 7. This CDR3 region has 14 residues. Per germline, CDR1 SGHRS and CDR2 YFSETQ.

The chain combines TRBV19 with TRBJ2-1; no firm D call. Trimming took 4 bases from V and 0 from J, leaving 4 bases between them. This CDR3 region has 13 residues. Germline V gene lookup returns CDR1 LNHDA and CDR2 SQIVND (reference sequence). CDR3: CASSSFSYNEQFF. The DNA for the CDR3 is TGTGCCAGTAGTAGCTTCTCCTACAATGAGCAGTTCTTC.

This rearrangement joins TRBV7-2 to TRBJ2-3; tentative D call: TRBD2 (5 bases). V shed 4 bases and J shed 2 bases, with 16 bases lying between them. The CDR3 sequence is 16 residues long. Germline CDR1 is SGHTA and CDR2 is FQGNSA. The CDR3 nucleotides read TGTGCCAGCAGCTCGTCAAGGACTCTCTCCACAGATACGCAGTATTTT. This gives the protein CASSSSRTLSTDTQYF.

The chain carries TRBV7-9 and TRBJ2-1, with 9 nucleotides matching TRBD2. J gave up 5 bases and V 0 bases, and 5 bases lay outside the gene matches. The CDR3 consists of 16 residues. Looked up from germline, CDR1 is SEHNR and CDR2 is FQNEAQ (reference sequence). CDR3 loop: CASSLAAGGSHNEQFF. Here the CDR3 DNA reads TGTGCCAGCAGCTTAGCGGCGGGAGGGAGCCACAATGAGCAGTTCTTC.

The rearrangement joins TRBV9 to TRBJ2-2; TRBD1 matches at 10 bases. This CDR3 region has 15 residues. The germline V gene encodes CDR1 SGDLS and CDR2 YYNGEE. Trimming took 3 bases from V and 5 from J; bases not matched to a gene: 4. The CDR3 DNA sequence: TGTGCCAGCAGCGCTCGACAGGGGGCGACCGGGGAGCTGTTTTTT. As protein: CASSARQGATGELFF. The variable domain in full, with the rest retrieved from reference TRBV9 and TRBJ2-2, is DSGVTQTPKHLITATGQRVTLRCSPRSGDLSVYWYQQSLDQGLQFLIQYYNGEERAKGNILERFSAQQFPDLHSELNLSSLELGDSALYFCASSARQGATGELFFGEGSRLTVL.

The gene calls are TRBV4-1 and TRBJ1-1, with 10 bases matching TRBD1. This CDR3 region has 14 residues. Per germline, CDR1 MGHRA and CDR2 YSYEKL. V was clipped by 0 bases and J by 7 bases; unmatched bases: 2. The CDR3 bases are TGCGCCAGCAGCCAAGAAGGGACAGGGGTTGAAGCTTTCTTT. Its protein is CASSQEGTGVEAFF.

V usage is TRBV5-1 and J usage is TRBJ1-4; D may be TRBD1 (5 bases). The CDR3 runs 14 residues. Trimming shortened V by 4 bases and J by 5 bases, and 12 bases separated the two germline ends. Germline lookup yields CDR1 SGHRS and CDR2 YFSETQ. The CDR3 sequence is CASSEGNSNEKLFF. As DNA, the CDR3 is TGCGCCAGCAGCGAGGGGAACAGCAATGAAAAACTGTTTTTT.

The V gene is TRBV3-1 (or the pseudogene TRBV3-2), the J gene TRBJ1-3; 8 bases map to TRBD1. CDR1 LGHDT and CDR2 YNNKEL come from the germline V gene (reference sequence). Germline trimming cut 2 bases from V and 0 bases from J; bases unmatched to any gene: 6. This CDR3 region has 17 residues. The chain's CDR3 is CASSQIGQGFSGNTIYF. The CDR3 coding sequence is TGTGCCAGCAGCCAAATAGGACAGGGTTTCTCTGGAAACACCATATATTTT.

The J gene is TRBJ1-4, the V gene TRBV4-1, with D maybe TRBD1 (6 bases). This CDR3 is 17 amino acids long. V was clipped by 0 bases and J by 1 base, with 12 bases between them. CDR1 and CDR2 from the germline V gene are MGHRA and YSYEKL. CDR3 sequence reads: CASSQDKGVGTNEKLFF. The CDR3, as DNA: TGCGCCAGCAGCCAAGATAAGGGGGTTGGAACTAATGAAAAACTGTTTTTT.